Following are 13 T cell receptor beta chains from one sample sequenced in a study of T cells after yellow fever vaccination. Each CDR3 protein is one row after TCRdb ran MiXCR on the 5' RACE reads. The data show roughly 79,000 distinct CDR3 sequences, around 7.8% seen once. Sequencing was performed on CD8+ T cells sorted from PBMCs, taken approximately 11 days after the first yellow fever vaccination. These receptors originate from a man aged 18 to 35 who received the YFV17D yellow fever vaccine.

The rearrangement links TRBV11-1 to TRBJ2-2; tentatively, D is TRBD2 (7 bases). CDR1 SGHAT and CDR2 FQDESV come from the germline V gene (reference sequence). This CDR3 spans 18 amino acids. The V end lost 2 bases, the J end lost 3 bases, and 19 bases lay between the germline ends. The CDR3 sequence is CASSLFRAGAPYTGELFF. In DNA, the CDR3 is TGTGCCAGCAGCTTATTCCGTGCGGGGGCCCCCTACACCGGGGAGCTGTTTTTT.

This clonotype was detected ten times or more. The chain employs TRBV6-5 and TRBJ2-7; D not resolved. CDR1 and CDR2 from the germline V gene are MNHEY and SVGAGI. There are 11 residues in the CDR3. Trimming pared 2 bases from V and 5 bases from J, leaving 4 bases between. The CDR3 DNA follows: TGTGCCAGCAGTTACGGGGACGAGCAGTACGTC. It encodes CASSYGDEQYV.

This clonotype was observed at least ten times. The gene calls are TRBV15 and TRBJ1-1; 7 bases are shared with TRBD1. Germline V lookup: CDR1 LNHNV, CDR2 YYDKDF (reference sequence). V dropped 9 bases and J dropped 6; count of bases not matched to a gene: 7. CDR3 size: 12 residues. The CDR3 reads CATGRGVAEAFF. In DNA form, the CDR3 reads TGTGCCACAGGCAGGGGGGTCGCTGAAGCTTTCTTT. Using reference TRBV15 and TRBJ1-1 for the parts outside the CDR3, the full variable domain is DAMVIQNPRYQVTQFGKPVTLSCSQTLNHNVMYWYQQKSSQAPKLLFHYYDKDFNNEADTPDNFQSRRPNTSFCFLDIRSPGLGDTAMYLCATGRGVAEAFFGQGTRLTVV.

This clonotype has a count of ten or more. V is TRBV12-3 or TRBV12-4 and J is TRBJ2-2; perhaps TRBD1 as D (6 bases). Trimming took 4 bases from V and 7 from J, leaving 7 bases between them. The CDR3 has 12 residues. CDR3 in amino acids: CASSYRVGELFF. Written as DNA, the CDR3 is TGTGCCAGCAGTTACAGGGTCGGGGAGCTGTTTTTT.

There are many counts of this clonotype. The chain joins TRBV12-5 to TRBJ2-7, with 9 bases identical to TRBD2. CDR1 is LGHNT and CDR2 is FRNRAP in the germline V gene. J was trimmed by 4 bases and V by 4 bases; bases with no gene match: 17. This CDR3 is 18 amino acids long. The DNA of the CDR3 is TGTGCTAGTGGTTCCCCTAAGCGGGGGGACTCCCTGAATTACGAGCAGTACGTC. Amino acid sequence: CASGSPKRGDSLNYEQYV.

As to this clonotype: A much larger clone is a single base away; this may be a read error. The CDR3 reads CASSQGDGEAFF. DNA of the CDR3: TGCGCCAGCAGCCAAGGGGACGGCGAGGCTTTCTTT. The chain couples TRBV4-1 to TRBJ1-1; D possibly corresponds to TRBD1 (5 bases). Trimming removed 1 base from V and 11 bases from J, with 11 bases in between. The CDR3 runs to 12 residues. CDR1 and CDR2 (germline): MGHRA, YSYEKL.

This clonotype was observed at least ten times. DNA of the CDR3: TGTGCCACCAGTGCGGGGGGGGGCACAGATACGCAGTATTTT. It yields the protein CATSAGGGTDTQYF. V and J are TRBV24-1 and TRBJ2-3, with 8 bases lining up with TRBD2. Looked up from germline, CDR1 is KGHDR and CDR2 is SFDVKD. The V segment lost 5 bases and the J segment 1 base; nucleotides outside the gene matches: 1. The CDR3 has 14 amino acids.

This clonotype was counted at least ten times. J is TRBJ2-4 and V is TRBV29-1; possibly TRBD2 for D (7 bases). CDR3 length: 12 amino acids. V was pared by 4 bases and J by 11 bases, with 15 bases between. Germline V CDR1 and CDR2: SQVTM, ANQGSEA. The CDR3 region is CSVVGGRGVQYF. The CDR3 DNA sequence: TGCAGCGTTGTCGGGGGCCGGGGGGTTCAGTACTTC.

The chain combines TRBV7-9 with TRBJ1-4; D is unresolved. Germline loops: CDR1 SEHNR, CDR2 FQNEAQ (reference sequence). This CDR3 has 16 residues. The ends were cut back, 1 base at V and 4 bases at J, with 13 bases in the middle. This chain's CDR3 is CASSLEVQDLNEKLFF. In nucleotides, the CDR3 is TGTGCCAGCAGCTTAGAGGTTCAGGACCTTAATGAAAAACTGTTTTTT.

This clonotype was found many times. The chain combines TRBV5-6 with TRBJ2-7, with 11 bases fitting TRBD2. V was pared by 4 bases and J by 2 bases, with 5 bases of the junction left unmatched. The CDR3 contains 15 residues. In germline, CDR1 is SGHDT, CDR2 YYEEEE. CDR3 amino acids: CASSRRLAGPYEQYF. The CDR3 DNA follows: TGTGCCAGCAGCCGGCGACTAGCGGGGCCCTACGAGCAGTACTTC.

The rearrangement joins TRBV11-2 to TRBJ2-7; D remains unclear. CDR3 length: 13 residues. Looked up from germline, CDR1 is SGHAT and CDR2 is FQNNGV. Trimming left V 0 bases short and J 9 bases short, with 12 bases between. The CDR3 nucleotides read TGTGCCAGCAGCTTAGAGAACACTATTCTGCAGTACGTC. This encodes CASSLENTILQYV.

The DNA of the CDR3 is TGTGCCAGCTCAACCTTGGACAGGGGGGGTTCACCCCTCCACTTT. This translates into CASSTLDRGGSPLHF. V gene TRBV18 combines with J gene TRBJ1-6; TRBD1 matches at 10 bases. Germline loops: CDR1 KGHSH, CDR2 LQKENI. V gave up 5 bases and J gave up 9 bases; unmatched junction bases: 7. The CDR3 is made up of 15 amino acids.

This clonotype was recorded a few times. In DNA form, the CDR3 reads TGTGCCAGCAGTCCACCGGGACTAGCGGGGGATTGGACAGATACGCAGTATTTT. It is translated as CASSPPGLAGDWTDTQYF. The gene calls are TRBV28 and TRBJ2-3, with TRBD2 matching over 14 bases. The trim removed 5 bases at V and 3 bases at J, leaving 10 bases unmatched. This CDR3 has 18 residues. In germline, CDR1 is MDHEN, CDR2 SYDVKM.